Sequencing of this T cell receptor beta chain was carried out in a study of molecular identifiers for immune sequencing clone quantification. Via MiXCR, TCRdb re-called the PCR reads, giving one row per CDR3 protein. The sample includes just under 650,000 distinct CDR3 sequences, about 20% seen only once; the top ten take roughly 0.83%. The specimen was naive CD8+ T cells from blood, with Jurkat cell RNA spiked in. Documented subset: FACS-sorted CD8+CD4-CCR7+CD45RA+ naive T cells. The clonotype comes from a human donor in good health. Some libraries in this study had Jurkat cell RNA spiked in.

The CDR3 bases are TGTGCCAGTAGTATTGGGACAGGCGGCGAGCAGTACTTC. This translates into CASSIGTGGEQYF. The chain uses TRBV19 and TRBJ2-7; 8 bases are a match to TRBD1. The CDR3 has 13 amino acids. Germline values: CDR1 LNHDA, CDR2 SQIVND (reference sequence). V lost 3 bases, J lost 6 bases, and 4 bases stayed unmatched.